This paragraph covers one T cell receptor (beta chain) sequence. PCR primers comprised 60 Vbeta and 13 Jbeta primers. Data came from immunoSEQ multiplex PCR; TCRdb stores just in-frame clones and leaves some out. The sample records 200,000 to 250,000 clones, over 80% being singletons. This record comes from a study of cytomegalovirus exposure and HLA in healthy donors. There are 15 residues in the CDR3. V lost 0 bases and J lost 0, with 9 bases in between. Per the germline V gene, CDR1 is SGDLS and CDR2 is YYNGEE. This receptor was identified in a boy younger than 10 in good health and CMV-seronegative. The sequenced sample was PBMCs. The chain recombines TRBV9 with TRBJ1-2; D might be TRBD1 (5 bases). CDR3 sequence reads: CASSVGGGSNYGYTF. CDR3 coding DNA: TGTGCCAGCAGCGTAGGGGGGGGGTCTAACTATGGCTACACCTTC.